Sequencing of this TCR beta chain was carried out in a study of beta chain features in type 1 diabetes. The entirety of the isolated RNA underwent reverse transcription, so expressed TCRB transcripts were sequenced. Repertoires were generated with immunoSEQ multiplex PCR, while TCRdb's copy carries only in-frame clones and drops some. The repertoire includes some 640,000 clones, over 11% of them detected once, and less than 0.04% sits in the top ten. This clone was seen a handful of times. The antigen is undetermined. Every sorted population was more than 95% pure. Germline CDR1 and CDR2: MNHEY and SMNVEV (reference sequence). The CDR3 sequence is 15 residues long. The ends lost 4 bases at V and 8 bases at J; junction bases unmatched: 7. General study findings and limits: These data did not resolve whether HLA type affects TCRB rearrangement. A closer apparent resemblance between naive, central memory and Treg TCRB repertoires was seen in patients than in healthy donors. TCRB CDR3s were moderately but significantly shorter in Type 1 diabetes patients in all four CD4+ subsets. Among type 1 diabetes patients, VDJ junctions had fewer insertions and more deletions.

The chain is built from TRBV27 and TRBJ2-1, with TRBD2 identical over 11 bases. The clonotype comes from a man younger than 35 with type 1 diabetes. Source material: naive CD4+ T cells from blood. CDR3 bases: TGTGCCAGCAGTTCCCCATCACTAGCGGGGGATGAGCAGTTCTTC. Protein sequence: CASSSPSLAGDEQFF.